A single sample gave rise to the 21 T cell receptor beta chains below, sequenced in a study of CD8+ T cells in alopecia areata. RNA extraction and reverse transcription yielded cDNA as sequencing template. Generated by immunoSEQ multiplex PCR, the TCRdb table keeps only in-frame clones and is missing some. The table records approximately 58,000 clones, 44% of them present only once. The source material was NKG2D-low CD8+ T cells sorted from blood. The receptors stem from a human donor with alopecia areata.

The gene calls are TRBV2 and TRBJ1-1; D uncertain. Per germline, CDR1 SNHLY and CDR2 FYNNEI. Between the trimmed V and J ends, which lost 2 bases and 1 base, there was a span of 8 bases. CDR3 length: 14 amino acids. The CDR3 coding sequence is TGTGCCAGCAGTGAACTGGGTTGGAACACTGAAGCTTTCTTT. The encoded protein is CASSELGWNTEAFF.

This clone was detected once. The chain links TRBV5-1 to TRBJ1-4; D possibly corresponds to TRBD1 (5 bases). The germline V and J ends were trimmed by 2 bases and 6 bases, with 11 bases remaining between them. The CDR3 runs to 14 residues. Germline assignment: CDR1 SGHRS and CDR2 YFSETQ. The CDR3 sequence is CASSLGTGDEKLFF. The DNA of the CDR3 is TGCGCCAGCAGCTTAGGGACGGGCGATGAAAAACTGTTTTTT.

V gene TRBV29-1 combines with J gene TRBJ1-2, with 8 bases matching TRBD1. Germline CDR1 reads SQVTM; CDR2 reads ANQGSEA. The CDR3 contains 16 residues. The ends lost 4 bases at V and 4 bases at J; junction bases unmatched: 14. The CDR3 DNA reads as TGCAGCGTTGGGGGTGTATTAACCACAGGGGGCTATGGCTACACCTTC. Its protein product is CSVGGVLTTGGYGYTF.

This clone occurred many times. The genes are TRBV13 and TRBJ2-7; D gene ambiguous. Germline V gives CDR1 PRHDT, CDR2 FYEKMQ (reference sequence). With 11 bases removed from V and 0 bases from J, the gap between germline ends came to 17 bases. This CDR3 spans 14 amino acids. The CDR3 protein is CASTLGLGSYEQYF. CDR3 DNA sequence: TGTGCCTCAACCCTTGGCCTCGGCTCCTACGAGCAGTACTTC.

V and J are TRBV9 and TRBJ2-7; no clear D. Trimming left V 0 bases short and J 3 bases short, with 10 bases between. The CDR3 totals 14 residues. Germline CDR1 and CDR2: SGDLS and YYNGEE. The CDR3 protein is CASSVGLTSYEQYF. CDR3 sequence (DNA): TGTGCCAGCAGCGTAGGGCTAACAAGCTACGAGCAGTACTTC.

This chain joins TRBV2 and TRBJ2-3; D perhaps matches TRBD2 (6 bases). CDR3 size: 14 residues. Trimming cost V 6 bases and J 2 bases, with 12 bases left between them. Germline V lookup: CDR1 SNHLY, CDR2 FYNNEI. Here the CDR3 reads CASRDYHYTDTQYF. For the CDR3, the DNA is TGTGCCAGCAGGGACTACCATTACACAGATACGCAGTATTTT.

This chain links TRBV15 with TRBJ2-1; either TRBD1 or TRBD2 may fit D (5 bases each). The V end was cut by 0 bases, the J end by 4 bases, with 19 bases between. The CDR3 is 18 residues long. Germline CDR1 and CDR2: LNHNV and YYDKDF (reference sequence). The CDR3: CATSRDLWSGLQYNEQFF. The CDR3 DNA reads TGTGCCACCAGCAGAGATCTTTGGTCGGGGCTACAATACAATGAGCAGTTCTTC.

The rearrangement uses TRBV11-2 and TRBJ2-5; the match to TRBD1 covers 9 bases. Trimming cost V 4 bases and J 5 bases; bases outside gene matches: 11. The CDR3 is 16 amino acids. Germline-derived CDR1 and CDR2 are SGHAT and FQNNGV. The CDR3 region has the DNA TGTGCCAGCAGCTCCACCGGGACAGGGCGGTGGGAGACCCAGTACTTC. This gives the protein CASSSTGTGRWETQYF.

This sequence joins TRBV7-2 and TRBJ1-2; unclear D gene. The CDR3 spans 15 residues. Trimming cost V 3 bases and J 1 base, with 12 bases left between them. Germline-derived CDR1 and CDR2 are SGHTA and FQGNSA. The CDR3 protein is CASSFGEFINYGYTF. CDR3 DNA: TGTGCCAGCAGCTTTGGGGAATTCATTAACTATGGCTACACCTTC.

This clone was detected a few times. The rearrangement uses TRBV28 and TRBJ1-2, with 11 nucleotides matching TRBD1. This CDR3 comprises 16 residues. Germline assignment: CDR1 MDHEN and CDR2 SYDVKM. The trim removed 6 bases at V and 8 bases at J, leaving 14 bases unmatched. As DNA, the CDR3 is TGTGCCAGCAGGTCTACCCTGGGACAGGGGGGGAGAGGCTACACCTTC. Residues: CASRSTLGQGGRGYTF.

CDR3 in amino acids: CSVEARLAAPYNEQFF. CDR3 DNA: TGCAGCGTTGAAGCCAGGCTAGCGGCTCCCTACAATGAGCAGTTCTTC. The chain links TRBV29-1 to TRBJ2-1, with 7 bases aligning to TRBD2. This CDR3 spans 16 amino acids. Germline V gene lookup returns CDR1 SQVTM and CDR2 ANQGSEA. The trim removed 1 base at V and 2 bases at J, leaving 8 bases unmatched.

Note on this clone: Different DNA sequences within this sample yield the same CDR3. The chain couples TRBV7-9 to TRBJ2-7; TRBD2 matches 8 bases. V lost 5 bases to trimming and J lost 2 bases; unmatched junction nucleotides: 5. The CDR3 is 14 residues long. The germline V gene has CDR1 SEHNR and CDR2 FQNEAQ (reference sequence). CDR3 loop: CASSPTGGPYEQYF. The CDR3 region has the DNA TGTGCCAGCAGCCCCACGGGAGGGCCCTACGAGCAGTACTTC.

The rearrangement joins TRBV7-8 to TRBJ2-5, with D tentatively TRBD2 (5 bases). Per the germline V gene, CDR1 is SGHVS and CDR2 is FQNEAQ. Trimming took 4 bases from V and 4 from J, leaving 16 bases between them. The CDR3 has 15 residues. The CDR3 coding sequence is TGTGCCAGCAGCTCGCCAGGAGCGGAGTTAGAGACCCAGTACTTC. It codes for CASSSPGAELETQYF. The full variable domain, rest sourced from reference TRBV7-8 and TRBJ2-5, is GAGVSQSPRYKVAKRGQDVALRCDPISGHVSLFWYQQALGQGPEFLTYFQNEAQLDKSGLPSDRFFAERPEGSVSTLKIQRTQQEDSAVYLCASSSPGAELETQYFGPGTRLLVL.

This clone showed up just a few times. This sequence joins TRBV7-8 and TRBJ2-1, with 8 bases that match TRBD2. Germline V gene data show CDR1 as SGHVS and CDR2 as FQNEAQ. CDR3 length: 15 residues. V was clipped by 2 bases and J by 4 bases; unmatched bases: 4. CDR3 nucleotides: TGTGCCAGCAGCTTATCCGGGGGGGCTTACAATGAGCAGTTCTTC. It encodes CASSLSGGAYNEQFF.

The chain recombines TRBV27 with TRBJ2-4; D ambiguous. CDR1 and CDR2 from the germline V gene are MNHEY and SMNVEV (reference sequence). The CDR3 totals 15 residues. V was clipped by 0 bases and J by 3 bases, with 9 bases between them. CDR3 amino acids: CASSLSVGFKNIQYF. The CDR3 DNA is TGTGCCAGCAGTTTATCCGTGGGATTCAAAAACATTCAGTACTTC.

This CDR3 is CASSLSSTYEQYF. The CDR3 DNA reads as TGTGCCAGCAGTTTATCGTCCACCTACGAGCAGTACTTC. V gene TRBV27 combines with J gene TRBJ2-7; D unclear. Germline CDR1 and CDR2: MNHEY and SMNVEV (reference sequence). V was clipped by 0 bases and J by 2 bases, with 5 bases between them. The CDR3 length is 13 residues.

This rearrangement joins TRBV27 to TRBJ2-7, with TRBD1 matching over 7 bases. Germline CDR1 and CDR2: MNHEY and SMNVEV (reference sequence). The CDR3 consists of 13 residues. V lost 9 bases and J lost 6; bases outside the gene matches: 11. The DNA for the CDR3 is TGTGCCAGTTGGACAGGTGACCTTTTCGAGCAGTACTTC. It is translated as CASWTGDLFEQYF.

The rearrangement links TRBV30 to TRBJ1-1, with D hard to call. This CDR3 contains 12 residues. Trimming took off 6 bases at V and 6 bases at J, with 14 bases between the two ends. Germline loops: CDR1 GTSNPN, CDR2 SVGIG (reference sequence). CDR3 coding DNA: TGTGCCTGCACCAACCCGAAGGCTGAAGCTTTCTTT. This gives the protein CACTNPKAEAFF.

CDR3 sequence: CASSLNPRGNTDTQYF. The CDR3 DNA is TGTGCCAGCAGCTTAAACCCGCGGGGGAACACAGATACGCAGTATTTT. V and J are TRBV7-3 and TRBJ2-3; TRBD2 matches at 7 bases. This CDR3 is built from 16 residues. In germline, CDR1 is SGHTA, CDR2 FQGTGA. Trimming took 1 base from V and 2 from J; bases not matched to a gene: 6. Drawing the rest from reference TRBV7-3 and TRBJ2-3, the complete variable domain is GAGVSQTPSNKVTEKGKYVELRCDPISGHTALYWYRQSLGQGPEFLIYFQGTGAADDSGLPNDRFFAVRPEGSVSTLKIQRTERGDSAVYLCASSLNPRGNTDTQYFGPGTRLTVL.

The rearrangement joins TRBV20-1 to TRBJ2-5; 8 bases are a match to TRBD2. CDR3 length: 11 amino acids. Germline V gene lookup returns CDR1 DFQATT and CDR2 SNEGSKA (reference sequence). V was clipped by 1 base and J by 10 bases; unmatched bases: 2. CDR3 amino acids: CSARAGGSQYF. CDR3 in DNA: TGCAGTGCTAGAGCGGGAGGGAGCCAGTACTTC.

V is TRBV25-1 and J is TRBJ1-4; D unresolved. Germline V gene lookup returns CDR1 MGHDK and CDR2 SYGVNS. Trimming removed 3 bases at V and 6 bases at J, with 14 bases between. The CDR3 covers 15 residues. The CDR3, as DNA: TGTGCCAGCAGTGACCAAGGGAGTTGGGATGAAAAACTGTTTTTT. This translates into CASSDQGSWDEKLFF.